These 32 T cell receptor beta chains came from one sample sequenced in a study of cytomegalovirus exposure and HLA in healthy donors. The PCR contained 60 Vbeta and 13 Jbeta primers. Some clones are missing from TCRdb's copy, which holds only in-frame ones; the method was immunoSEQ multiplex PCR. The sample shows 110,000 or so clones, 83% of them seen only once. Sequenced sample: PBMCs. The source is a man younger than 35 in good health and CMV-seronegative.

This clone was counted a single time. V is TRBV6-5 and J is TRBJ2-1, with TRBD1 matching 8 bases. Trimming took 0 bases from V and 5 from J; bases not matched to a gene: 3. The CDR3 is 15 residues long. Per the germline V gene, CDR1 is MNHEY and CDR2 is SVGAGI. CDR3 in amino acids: CASSYSGRGHNEQFF. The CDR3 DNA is TGTGCCAGCAGTTACTCGGGCAGGGGGCACAATGAGCAGTTCTTC.

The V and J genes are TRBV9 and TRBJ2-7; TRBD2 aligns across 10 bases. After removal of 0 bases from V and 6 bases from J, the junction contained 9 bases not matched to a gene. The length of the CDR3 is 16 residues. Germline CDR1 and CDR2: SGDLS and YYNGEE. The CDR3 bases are TGTGCCAGCAGCGTAGACGGGTCTAGCGGGAGCCCCGAGCAGTACTTC. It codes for CASSVDGSSGSPEQYF.

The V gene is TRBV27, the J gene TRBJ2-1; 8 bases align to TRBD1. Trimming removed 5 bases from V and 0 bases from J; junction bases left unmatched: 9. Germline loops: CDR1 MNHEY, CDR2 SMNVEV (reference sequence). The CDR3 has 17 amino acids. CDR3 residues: CASSGTTGAASYNEQFF. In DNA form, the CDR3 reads TGTGCCAGCAGTGGAACGACAGGGGCAGCCTCCTACAATGAGCAGTTCTTC.

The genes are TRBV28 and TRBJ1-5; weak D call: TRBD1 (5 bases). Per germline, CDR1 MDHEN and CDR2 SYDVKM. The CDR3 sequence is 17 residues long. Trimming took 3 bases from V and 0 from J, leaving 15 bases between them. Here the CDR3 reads CASSFGRDWYSNQPQHF. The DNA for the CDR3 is TGTGCCAGCAGTTTCGGCAGGGACTGGTATAGCAATCAGCCCCAGCATTTT. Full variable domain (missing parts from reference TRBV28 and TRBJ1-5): DVKVTQSSRYLVKRTGEKVFLECVQDMDHENMFWYRQDPGLGLRLIYFSYDVKMKEKGDIPEGYSVSREKKERFSLILESASTNQTSMYLCASSFGRDWYSNQPQHFGDGTRLSIL.

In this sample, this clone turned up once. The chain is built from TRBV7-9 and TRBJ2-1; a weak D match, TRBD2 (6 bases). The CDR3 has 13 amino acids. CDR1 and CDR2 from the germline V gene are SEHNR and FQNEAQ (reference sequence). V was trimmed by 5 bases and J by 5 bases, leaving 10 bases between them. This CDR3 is CASSTRTNNEQFF. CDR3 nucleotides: TGTGCCAGCAGCACCCGGACTAACAATGAGCAGTTCTTC.

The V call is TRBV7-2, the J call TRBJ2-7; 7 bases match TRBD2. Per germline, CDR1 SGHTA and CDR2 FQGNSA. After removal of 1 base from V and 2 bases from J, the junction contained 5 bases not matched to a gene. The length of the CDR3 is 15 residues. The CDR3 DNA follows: TGTGCCAGCAGCTTAGTCCCACTAGCGACCTACGAGCAGTACTTC. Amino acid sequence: CASSLVPLATYEQYF.

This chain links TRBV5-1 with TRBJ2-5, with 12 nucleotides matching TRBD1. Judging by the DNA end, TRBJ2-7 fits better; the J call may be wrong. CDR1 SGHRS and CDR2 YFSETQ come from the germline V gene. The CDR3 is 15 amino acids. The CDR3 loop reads CASRPGGQGAVEQYF. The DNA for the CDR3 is TGCGCCAGCAGACCGGGGGGACAGGGGGCCGTCGAGCAGTACTTC.

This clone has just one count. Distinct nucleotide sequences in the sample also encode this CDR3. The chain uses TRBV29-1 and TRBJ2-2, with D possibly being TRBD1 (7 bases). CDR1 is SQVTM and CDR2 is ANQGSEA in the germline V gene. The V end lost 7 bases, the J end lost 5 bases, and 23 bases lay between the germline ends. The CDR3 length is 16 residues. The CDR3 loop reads CSGTTMEGGGTGELFF. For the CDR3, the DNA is TGCAGCGGGACTACCATGGAAGGGGGCGGTACCGGGGAGCTGTTTTTT.

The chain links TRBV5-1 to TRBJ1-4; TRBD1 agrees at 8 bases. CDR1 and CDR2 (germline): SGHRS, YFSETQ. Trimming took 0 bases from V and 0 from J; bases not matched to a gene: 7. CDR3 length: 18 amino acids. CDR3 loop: CASSLEQGASATNEKLFF. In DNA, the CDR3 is TGCGCCAGCAGCTTGGAGCAGGGGGCTTCTGCAACTAATGAAAAACTGTTTTTT.

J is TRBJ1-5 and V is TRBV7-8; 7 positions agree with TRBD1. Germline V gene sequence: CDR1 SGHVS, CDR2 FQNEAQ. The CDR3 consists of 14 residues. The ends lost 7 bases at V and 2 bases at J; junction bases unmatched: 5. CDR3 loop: CASNYGQGNQPQHF. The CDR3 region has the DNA TGTGCCAGCAACTACGGACAGGGCAATCAGCCCCAGCATTTT.

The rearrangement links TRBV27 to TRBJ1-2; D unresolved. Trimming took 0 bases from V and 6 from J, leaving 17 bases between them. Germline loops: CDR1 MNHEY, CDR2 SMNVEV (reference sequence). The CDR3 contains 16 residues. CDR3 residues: CASSLSGGYLSDGYTF. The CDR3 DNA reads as TGTGCCAGCAGTTTATCGGGAGGGTACCTCTCGGATGGCTACACCTTC.

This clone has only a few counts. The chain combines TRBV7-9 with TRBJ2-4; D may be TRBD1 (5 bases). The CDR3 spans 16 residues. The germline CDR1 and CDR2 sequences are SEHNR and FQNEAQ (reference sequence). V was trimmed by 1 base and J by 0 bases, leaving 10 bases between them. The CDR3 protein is CASSLGGPLAKNIQYF. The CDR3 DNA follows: TGTGCCAGCAGCTTAGGGGGCCCCTTAGCCAAAAACATTCAGTACTTC. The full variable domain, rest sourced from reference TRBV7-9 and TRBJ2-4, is DTGVSQNPRHKITKRGQNVTFRCDPISEHNRLYWYRQTLGQGPEFLTYFQNEAQLEKSRLLSDRFSAERPKGSFSTLEIQRTEQGDSAMYLCASSLGGPLAKNIQYFGAGTRLSVL.

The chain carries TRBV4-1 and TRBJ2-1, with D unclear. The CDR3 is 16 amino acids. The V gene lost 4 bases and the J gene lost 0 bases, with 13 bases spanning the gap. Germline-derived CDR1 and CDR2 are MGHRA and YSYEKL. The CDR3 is CASSRVGGSSYNEQFF. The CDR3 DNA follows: TGCGCCAGCAGCCGAGTTGGCGGCAGCTCCTACAATGAGCAGTTCTTC.

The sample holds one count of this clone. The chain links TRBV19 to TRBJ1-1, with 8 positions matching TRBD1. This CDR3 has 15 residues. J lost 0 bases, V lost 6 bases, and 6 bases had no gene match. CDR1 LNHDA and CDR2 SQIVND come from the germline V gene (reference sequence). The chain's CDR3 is CASRTGAGVNTEAFF. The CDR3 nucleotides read TGTGCCAGTAGGACAGGGGCCGGGGTGAACACTGAAGCTTTCTTT.

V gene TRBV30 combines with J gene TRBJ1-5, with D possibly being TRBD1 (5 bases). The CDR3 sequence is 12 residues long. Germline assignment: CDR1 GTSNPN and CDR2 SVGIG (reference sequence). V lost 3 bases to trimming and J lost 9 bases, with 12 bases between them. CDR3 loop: CAWSETDRPQHF. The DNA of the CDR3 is TGTGCCTGGAGCGAGACAGATCGGCCCCAGCATTTT. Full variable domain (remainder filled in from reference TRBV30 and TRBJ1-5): SQTIHQWPATLVQPVGSPLSLECTVEGTSNPNLYWYRQAAGRGLQLLFYSVGIGQISSEVPQNLSASRPQDRQFILSSKKLLLSDSGFYLCAWSETDRPQHFGDGTRLSIL.

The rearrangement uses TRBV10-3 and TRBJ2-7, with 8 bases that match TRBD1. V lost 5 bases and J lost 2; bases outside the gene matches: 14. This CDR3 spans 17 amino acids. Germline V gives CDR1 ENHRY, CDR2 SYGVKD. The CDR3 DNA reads TGTGCCATCAGTCCCGGGACAGGCCAGGGGGTCCCCTACGAGCAGTACTTC. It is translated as CAISPGTGQGVPYEQYF.

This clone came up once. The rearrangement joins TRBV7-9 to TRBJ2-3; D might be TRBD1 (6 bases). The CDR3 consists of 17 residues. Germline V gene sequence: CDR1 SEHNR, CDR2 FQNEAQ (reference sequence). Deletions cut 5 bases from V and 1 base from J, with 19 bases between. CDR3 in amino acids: CASSPEFQGFRTDTQYF. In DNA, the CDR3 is TGTGCCAGCAGCCCAGAGTTCCAGGGGTTCCGCACAGATACGCAGTATTTT.

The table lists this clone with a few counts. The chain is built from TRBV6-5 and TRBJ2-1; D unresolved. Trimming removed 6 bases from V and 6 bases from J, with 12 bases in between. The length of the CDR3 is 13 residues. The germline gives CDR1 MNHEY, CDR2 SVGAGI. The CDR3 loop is CASSSPAGNEQFF. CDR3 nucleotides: TGTGCCAGCAGCTCCCCCGCCGGCAATGAGCAGTTCTTC.

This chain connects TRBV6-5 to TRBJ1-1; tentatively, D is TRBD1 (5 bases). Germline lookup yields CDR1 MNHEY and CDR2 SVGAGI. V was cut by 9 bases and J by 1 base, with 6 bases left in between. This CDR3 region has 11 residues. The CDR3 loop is CASGANTEAFF. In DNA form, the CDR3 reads TGTGCCAGTGGGGCGAACACTGAAGCTTTCTTT.

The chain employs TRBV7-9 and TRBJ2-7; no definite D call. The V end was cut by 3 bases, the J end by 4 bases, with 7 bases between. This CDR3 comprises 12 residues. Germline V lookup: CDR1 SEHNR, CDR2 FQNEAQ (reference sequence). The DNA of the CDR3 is TGTGCCAGCAGCTTTTCCGGTTACGAGCAGTACTTC. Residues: CASSFSGYEQYF.

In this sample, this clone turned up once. Here the CDR3 DNA reads TGTGCCAGCAGCCAAGCGGGTTGGCAATTCAATGAGCAGTTCTTC. Translating gives CASSQAGWQFNEQFF. V is TRBV14 and J is TRBJ2-1; no firm D call. From germline, CDR1 is SGHDN and CDR2 FVKESK. Trimming removed 1 base from V and 6 bases from J, with 13 bases in between. The CDR3 is 15 amino acids.

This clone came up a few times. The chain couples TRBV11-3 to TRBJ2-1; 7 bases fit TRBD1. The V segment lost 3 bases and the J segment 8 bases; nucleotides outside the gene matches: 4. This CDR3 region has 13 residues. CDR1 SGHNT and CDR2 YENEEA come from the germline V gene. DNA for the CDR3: TGTGCCAGCAGCTTGGGCACAGGGGATGAGCAGTTCTTC. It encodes CASSLGTGDEQFF.

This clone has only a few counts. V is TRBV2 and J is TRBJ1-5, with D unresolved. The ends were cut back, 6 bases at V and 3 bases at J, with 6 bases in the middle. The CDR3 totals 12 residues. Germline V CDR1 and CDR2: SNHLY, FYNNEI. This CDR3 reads CASRRVNQPQHF. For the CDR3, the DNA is TGTGCCAGCAGGCGAGTCAATCAGCCCCAGCATTTT.

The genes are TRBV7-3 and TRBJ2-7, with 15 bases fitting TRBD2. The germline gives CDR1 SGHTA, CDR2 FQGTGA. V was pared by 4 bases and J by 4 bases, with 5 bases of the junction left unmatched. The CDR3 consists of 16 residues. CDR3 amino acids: CASSSGLAGGSYEQYF. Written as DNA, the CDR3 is TGTGCCAGCAGCTCGGGACTAGCGGGAGGTTCGTACGAGCAGTACTTC.

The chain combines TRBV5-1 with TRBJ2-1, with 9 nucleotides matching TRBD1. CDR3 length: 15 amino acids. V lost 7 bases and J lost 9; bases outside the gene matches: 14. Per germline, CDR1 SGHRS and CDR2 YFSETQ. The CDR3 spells CASHSLGQGLSEQFF. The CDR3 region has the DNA TGCGCCAGCCATTCCCTGGGACAGGGTCTTAGTGAGCAGTTCTTC.

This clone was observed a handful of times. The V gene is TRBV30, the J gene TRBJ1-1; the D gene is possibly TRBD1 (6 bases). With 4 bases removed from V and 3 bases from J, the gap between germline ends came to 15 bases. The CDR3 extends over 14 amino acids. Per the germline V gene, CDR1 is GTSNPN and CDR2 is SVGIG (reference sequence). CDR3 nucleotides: TGTGCCTGGAAGGGGGTGGGAACTGACACTGAAGCTTTCTTT. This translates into CAWKGVGTDTEAFF.

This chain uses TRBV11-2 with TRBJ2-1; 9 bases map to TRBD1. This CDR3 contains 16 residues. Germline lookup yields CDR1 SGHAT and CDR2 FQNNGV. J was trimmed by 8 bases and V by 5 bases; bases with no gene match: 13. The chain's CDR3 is CASSVTGGRPYDEQFF. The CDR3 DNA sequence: TGTGCCAGCAGCGTCACAGGGGGCCGGCCCTATGATGAGCAGTTCTTC.

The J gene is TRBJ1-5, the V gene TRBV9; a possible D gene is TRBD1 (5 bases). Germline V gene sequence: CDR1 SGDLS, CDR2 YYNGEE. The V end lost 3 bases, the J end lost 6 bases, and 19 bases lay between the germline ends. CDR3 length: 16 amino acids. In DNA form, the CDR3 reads TGTGCCAGCAGCGCGAGTGGGTCAGGGATAGGTCAGCCCCAGCATTTT. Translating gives CASSASGSGIGQPQHF.

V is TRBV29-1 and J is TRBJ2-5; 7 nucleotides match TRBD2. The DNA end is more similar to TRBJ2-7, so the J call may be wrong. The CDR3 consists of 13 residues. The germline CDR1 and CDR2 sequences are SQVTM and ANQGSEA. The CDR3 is CSVPGGRSDEQYF. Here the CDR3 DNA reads TGCAGCGTTCCTGGCGGGAGAAGCGACGAGCAGTACTTC.

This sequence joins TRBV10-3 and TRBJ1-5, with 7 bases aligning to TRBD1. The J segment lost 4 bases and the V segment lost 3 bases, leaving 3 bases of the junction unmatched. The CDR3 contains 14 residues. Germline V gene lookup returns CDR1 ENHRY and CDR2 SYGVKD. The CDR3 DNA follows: TGTGCCATCAGTGACAGGGGGAAGAATCAGCCCCAGCATTTT. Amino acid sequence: CAISDRGKNQPQHF.

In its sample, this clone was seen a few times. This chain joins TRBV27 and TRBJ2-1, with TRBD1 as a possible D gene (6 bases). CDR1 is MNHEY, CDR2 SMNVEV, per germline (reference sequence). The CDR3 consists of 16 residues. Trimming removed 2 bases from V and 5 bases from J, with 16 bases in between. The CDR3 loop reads CASSLEGSDRHNEQFF. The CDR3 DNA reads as TGTGCCAGCAGTTTAGAGGGTTCCGACAGGCACAATGAGCAGTTCTTC.

The CDR3 region is CASSWTKNTEAFF. The CDR3 region has the DNA TGTGCCAGCAGTTGGACTAAGAACACTGAAGCTTTCTTT. The V and J genes are TRBV6-5 and TRBJ1-1; D remains ambiguous. CDR1 is MNHEY, CDR2 SVGAGI, per germline. Trimming removed 4 bases from V and 1 base from J, with 7 bases in between. This CDR3 is built from 13 residues.